The 13 T cell receptor beta chains listed next were all sequenced from one sample in a study of T cells in Graves' hyperthyroidism and ophthalmopathy. Amplified TCR beta CDR3 regions came from RNA transcripts. First-round RT-PCR with HTBI primers amplified the TCR CDR3 region. TCRdb redid the calling of the multiplex PCR reads with MiXCR, one entry per CDR3 protein. The repertoire has some 760,000 distinct CDR3 sequences, 13% to 15% of them found once; the top ten carry 9.5% to 13%. The specimen was blood. The receptors here all came from a young woman with Graves' hyperthyroidism.

This clonotype was found many times. V gene TRBV28 combines with J gene TRBJ1-1; D gene unclear. With 4 bases removed from V and 1 base from J, the gap between germline ends came to 16 bases. CDR3 length: 16 residues. From germline, CDR1 is MDHEN and CDR2 SYDVKM. In DNA form, the CDR3 reads TGTGCCAGCAGTTCTCCTCTGATACAAGGGAACACTGAAGCTTTCTTT. Translated, it gives CASSSPLIQGNTEAFF.

This clonotype was recorded many times. This chain connects TRBV3-1 to TRBJ2-3, with 7 positions matching TRBD2. The CDR3 runs 15 residues. Germline trimming cut 0 bases from V and 5 bases from J; bases unmatched to any gene: 5. The germline V gene encodes CDR1 LGHDT and CDR2 YNNKEL (reference sequence). The CDR3 here is CASSQDAGAGDTQYF. The DNA of the CDR3 is TGTGCCAGCAGCCAAGACGCGGGAGCGGGAGATACGCAGTATTTT.

Here the CDR3 DNA reads TGTGCCAGCAGACTTGTCGCGGGCTCTGGAAACACCATATATTTT. It is translated as CASRLVAGSGNTIYF. The chain joins TRBV12-3 or TRBV12-4 to TRBJ1-3; D gene ambiguous. This CDR3 region has 15 residues. V was cut by 6 bases and J by 0 bases, with 12 bases left in between.

The sample holds many counts of this clonotype. The V call is TRBV29-1, the J call TRBJ2-3, with 9 bases that match TRBD2. The CDR3 consists of 13 residues. The V segment lost 5 bases and the J segment 0 bases; nucleotides outside the gene matches: 0. Per the germline V gene, CDR1 is SQVTM and CDR2 is ANQGSEA. The CDR3 here is CSVTSGSTDTQYF. DNA of the CDR3: TGCAGCGTTACTAGCGGGAGCACAGATACGCAGTATTTT.

V gene TRBV10-3 combines with J gene TRBJ2-7, with D unresolved. Trimming cost V 11 bases and J 5 bases, with 25 bases left between them. This CDR3 comprises 15 residues. Looked up from germline, CDR1 is ENHRY and CDR2 is SYGVKD. This CDR3 reads CAASKTETGGHEQYF. As DNA, the CDR3 is TGTGCCGCCTCTAAAACTGAGACCGGTGGCCACGAGCAGTACTTC.

This clonotype was found many times. The rearrangement joins TRBV6-2 or TRBV6-3 to TRBJ2-5; D remains ambiguous. Germline values: CDR1 MNHEY, CDR2 SVGEGT. The V gene lost 7 bases and the J gene lost 5 bases, with 20 bases spanning the gap. The CDR3 has 15 amino acids. CDR3 loop: CASTYVGLPGETQYF. The DNA of the CDR3 is TGTGCCAGCACCTACGTCGGCCTTCCCGGGGAGACCCAGTACTTC.

The rearrangement joins TRBV5-4 to TRBJ2-7, with 10 bases that match TRBD2. Trimming cost V 4 bases and J 6 bases; bases outside gene matches: 16. Germline values: CDR1 SGHNT, CDR2 YYREEE (reference sequence). The CDR3 is 17 residues long. For the CDR3, the DNA is TGTGCCAGCAGCCTCCAGAGTCTAGCGGGAGAGTTCACCGAGCAGTACTTC. It specifies CASSLQSLAGEFTEQYF.

This clonotype was recorded a few times. The V call is TRBV2, the J call TRBJ2-1; a weak D match, TRBD1 (5 bases). The CDR3 loop spans 12 amino acids. Deletions cut 5 bases from V and 7 bases from J, with 9 bases between. Germline V lookup: CDR1 SNHLY, CDR2 FYNNEI. The CDR3 sequence is CASSKTVNEQFF. CDR3 in DNA: TGTGCCAGCAGTAAGACAGTAAATGAGCAGTTCTTC.

V gene TRBV19 combines with J gene TRBJ1-5; 9 positions match TRBD1. Germline V gene lookup returns CDR1 LNHDA and CDR2 SQIVND (reference sequence). The CDR3 length is 13 residues. V lost 7 bases, J lost 5 bases, and 3 bases stayed unmatched. The CDR3 nucleotides are TGTGCCAGTACCACAGGGGGCGATCAGCCCCAGCATTTT. It specifies CASTTGGDQPQHF.

The table lists this clonotype with many counts. The rearrangement joins TRBV20-1 to TRBJ2-7, with TRBD1 matching over 9 bases. The germline CDR1 and CDR2 sequences are DFQATT and SNEGSKA (reference sequence). Trimming took 1 base from V and 3 from J; bases not matched to a gene: 1. The CDR3 is 13 residues long. The CDR3 DNA follows: TGCAGTGCTAGAGTGGGACAGGGCTACGAGCAGTACTTC. Its protein is CSARVGQGYEQYF.

This clonotype was found many times. V gene TRBV19 combines with J gene TRBJ1-1, with no clear D. Trimming pared 3 bases from V and 1 base from J, leaving 21 bases between. There are 18 residues in the CDR3. Per germline, CDR1 LNHDA and CDR2 SQIVND (reference sequence). Here the CDR3 DNA reads TGTGCCAGTAGTATGTCAAGATCCTTAAGAAGAGCGAACACTGAAGCTTTCTTT. Its protein is CASSMSRSLRRANTEAFF.

This clonotype was found a few times. The CDR3 spells CASSLRTAPVEQYF. The CDR3, as DNA: TGTGCCAGCAGCTTAAGGACAGCCCCCGTTGAGCAGTACTTC. This chain connects TRBV7-9 to TRBJ2-7, with D maybe TRBD1 (6 bases). The V end lost 2 bases, the J end lost 7 bases, and 15 bases lay between the germline ends. This CDR3 region has 14 residues. The V gene's germline CDR1 is SEHNR and CDR2 FQNEAQ (reference sequence).

Of note for this clonotype: A read error may explain this, as a much larger clone is one base away. V usage is TRBV20-1 and J usage is TRBJ1-6, with D unclear. This CDR3 region has 16 residues. The germline V gene encodes CDR1 DFQATT and CDR2 SNEGSKA (reference sequence). The DNA of the CDR3 is TGCAGTGCTAGAGATCCCATAGGGATGGGAAATTCACCCCCCCACTTT. Protein product: CSARDPIGMGNSPPHF.